Below, one T cell receptor (beta chain) is given with its context. This sample was included in a study of ipilimumab plus nivolumab after autologous stem cell transplantation. Study in general: Patients received a median of about five ipilimumab and roughly eight nivolumab doses. The DLBCL group included primary refractory and relapsed cases.

Patients got ipilimumab 1 mg/kg beginning 14 to 28 days post-transplant. Patients got 3 mg/kg IV nivolumab weeks 1, 4, 7, 10, then biweekly through week 26. Sequencing was performed with immunoSEQ multiplex PCR; in TCRdb, only in-frame clones are kept and a portion is missing. The data show tens of thousands of clones, with 65% to 85% seen just once and 2% to 2.5% held by the top ten. The sequence was collected from a male donor with diffuse large B-cell lymphoma. This specimen was PBMCs, taken in a trial of ipilimumab plus nivolumab as post-transplant consolidation.

The chain's CDR3 is CASSQAQGAPGELFF. The DNA of the CDR3 is TGCGCCAGCAGCCAAGCACAGGGGGCGCCCGGGGAGCTGTTTTTT. The genes are TRBV4-1 and TRBJ2-2; 9 positions agree with TRBD1. This CDR3 is built from 15 residues. From germline, CDR1 is MGHRA and CDR2 YSYEKL. V was pared by 1 base and J by 6 bases, with 3 bases of the junction left unmatched.